This TCR beta chain derives from a study of T cell responses to AZD1222 COVID-19 vaccine. With 1 base removed from V and 4 bases from J, the gap between germline ends came to 13 bases. The germline V gene encodes CDR1 LGHDT and CDR2 YNNKEL (reference sequence). The CDR3 consists of 15 residues. Sequenced by immunoSEQ multiplex PCR; TCRdb stores in-frame clones only, minus some. The sample lists under 150,000 clones, approximately 91% occurring once. The TCR sequence derives from an adult who received the AZD1222 COVID-19 vaccine. Sequenced here: peripheral blood, sampled 28 days after the second AZD1222 dose. This chain links TRBV3-1 (or the pseudogene TRBV3-2) with TRBJ1-2, with a weak D call TRBD1 (5 bases). For the CDR3, the DNA is TGTGCCAGCAGCCAAGCGGGGGGAAATGCCTATGGCTACACCTTC. Its translation: CASSQAGGNAYGYTF.